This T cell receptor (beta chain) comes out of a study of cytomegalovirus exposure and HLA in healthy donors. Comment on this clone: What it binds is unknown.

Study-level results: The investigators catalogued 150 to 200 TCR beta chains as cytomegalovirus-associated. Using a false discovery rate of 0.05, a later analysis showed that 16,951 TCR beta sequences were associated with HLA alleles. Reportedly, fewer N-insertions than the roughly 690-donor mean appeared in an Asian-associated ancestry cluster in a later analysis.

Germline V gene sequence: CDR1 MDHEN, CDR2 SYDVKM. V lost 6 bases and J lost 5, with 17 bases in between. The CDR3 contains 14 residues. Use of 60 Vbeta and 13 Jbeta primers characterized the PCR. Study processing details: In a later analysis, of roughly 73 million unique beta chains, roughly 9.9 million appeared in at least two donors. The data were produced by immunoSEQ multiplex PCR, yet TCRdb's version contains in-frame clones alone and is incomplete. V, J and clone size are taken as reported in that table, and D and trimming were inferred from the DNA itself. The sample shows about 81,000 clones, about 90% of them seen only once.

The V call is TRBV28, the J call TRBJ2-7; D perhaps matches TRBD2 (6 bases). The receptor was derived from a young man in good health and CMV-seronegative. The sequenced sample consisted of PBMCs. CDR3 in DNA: TGTGCCAGCAGCTTAGGGAGGCGACGGCACGAGCAGTACTTC. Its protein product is CASSLGRRRHEQYF.